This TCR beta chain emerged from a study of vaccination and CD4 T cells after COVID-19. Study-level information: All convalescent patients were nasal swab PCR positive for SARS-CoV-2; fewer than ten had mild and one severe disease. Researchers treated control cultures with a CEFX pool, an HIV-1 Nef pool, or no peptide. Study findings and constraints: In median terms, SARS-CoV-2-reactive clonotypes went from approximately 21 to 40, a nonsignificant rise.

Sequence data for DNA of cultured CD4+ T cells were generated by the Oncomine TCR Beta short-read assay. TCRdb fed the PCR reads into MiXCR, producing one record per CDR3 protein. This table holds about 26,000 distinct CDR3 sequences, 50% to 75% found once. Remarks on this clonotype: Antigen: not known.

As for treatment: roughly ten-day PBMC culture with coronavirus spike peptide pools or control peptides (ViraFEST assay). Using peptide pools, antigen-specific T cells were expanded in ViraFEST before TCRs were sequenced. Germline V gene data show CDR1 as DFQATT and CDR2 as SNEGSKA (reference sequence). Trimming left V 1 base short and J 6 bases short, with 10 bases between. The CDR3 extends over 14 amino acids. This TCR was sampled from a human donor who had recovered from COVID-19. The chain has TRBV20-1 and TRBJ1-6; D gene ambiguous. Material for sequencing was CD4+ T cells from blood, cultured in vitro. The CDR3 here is CSARAGGGNSPLHF. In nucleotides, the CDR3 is TGCAGTGCTAGAGCGGGAGGCGGTAATTCACCCCTCCACTTT.